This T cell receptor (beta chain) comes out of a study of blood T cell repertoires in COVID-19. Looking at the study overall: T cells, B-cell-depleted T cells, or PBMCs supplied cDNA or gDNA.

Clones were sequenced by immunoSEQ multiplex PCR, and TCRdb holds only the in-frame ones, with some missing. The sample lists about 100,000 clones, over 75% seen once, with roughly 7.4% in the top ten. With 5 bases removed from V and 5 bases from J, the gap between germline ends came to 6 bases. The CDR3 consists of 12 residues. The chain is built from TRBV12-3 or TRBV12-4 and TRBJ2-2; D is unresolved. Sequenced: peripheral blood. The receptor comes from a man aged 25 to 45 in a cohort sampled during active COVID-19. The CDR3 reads CASSPETGELFF. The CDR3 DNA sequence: TGTGCCAGCAGTCCAGAAACCGGGGAGCTGTTTTTT.